This entry concerns a single TCR beta chain. The antigen is not known. These data belong to a study of shared clonotypes between healthy human individuals. Study-level background: Three CD4 naive, three CD4 memory, two CD8 naive and one CD8 memory plate were used per donor. Notes on the study in general: About 5% of naive CD4 clonotypes were common to several donors. It was the non-shared clonotypes that had lower generation probabilities than clonotypes shared by all four donors.

Assay execution took place at the deep level. Using immunoSEQ multiplex PCR, the repertoire was profiled, and TCRdb retains in-frame clones only, with some absent. The sample includes roughly 1 million clones, approximately 80% of them seen just once. The CDR3 is made up of 13 amino acids. V lost 6 bases and J lost 3, with 9 bases in between. Germline V gene data show CDR1 as MDHEN and CDR2 as SYDVKM. This clonotype originated in a young man in good health. Some clones in this sample may be carry-over from other donors' samples. The rearrangement links TRBV28 to TRBJ2-1, with a weak D call TRBD1 (5 bases). Sequencing used memory CD4+ T cells from PBMCs. The subset denotes: CD45RA-negative fraction. The CDR3 bases are TGTGCCAGCAGCTTACAGGTCTACAATGAGCAGTTCTTC. Protein: CASSLQVYNEQFF.